This TCR beta chain was sequenced during a study of shared clonotypes between healthy human individuals. Whole-study context: CD4 naive and CD4 memory each took three plates per donor, while CD8 naive took two and CD8 memory one.

Measured with immunoSEQ multiplex PCR; TCRdb has only the in-frame clones, and not every one. The table has about 680,000 clones, around four fifths seen once. Trimming took 4 bases from V and 3 from J, leaving 4 bases between them. Germline CDR1 reads LNHDA; CDR2 reads SQIVND (reference sequence). The CDR3 runs to 13 residues. HIV-negative, healthy adults without recent acute infections or vaccinations were the donors. Both subsets, CD45RA+ naive and CD45RA-negative memory, were split from the CD4+ cells. The chain employs TRBV19 and TRBJ2-6; no clear D. What was sequenced was memory CD4+ T cells sorted from blood. Stated subset: CD45RA-negative fraction. The source is a woman aged 30 to 39 in good health. The CDR3 sequence: CASSTDGANVLTF. The CDR3 bases are TGTGCCAGTAGTACGGATGGGGCCAACGTCCTGACTTTC.